This T cell receptor (beta chain) was sequenced during a study of CD8 T cells in ankylosing spondylitis. Germline V gives CDR1 DFQATT, CDR2 SNEGSKA (reference sequence). V was cut by 5 bases and J by 5 bases, with 6 bases left in between. CDR3 length: 10 residues. Study-level findings and limits: Matched ankylosing spondylitis synovial fluid reportedly showed significant enrichment of disease-linked clones. A motif of roughly 8 highly homologous TCR beta variants was seen as apparently characteristic of ankylosing spondylitis blood. Prior literature has documented some motif variants in synovial fluid and blood from reactive arthritis. Relatively scarce in peripheral blood, disease-linked clones were CD8+.

This clonotype came up a few times. Antigen: not known. Quantitative molecular-barcoded 5'-RACE generated the TCR beta libraries. TCRdb ran MiXCR on the 5' RACE reads and lists one entry per CDR3 protein. The table shows 470,000 or so distinct CDR3 sequences, with approximately 26% occurring only once. The receptor comes from a male donor with ankylosing spondylitis. Material for sequencing was blood, either unsorted or a sorted T cell fraction (not recorded which). V gene TRBV20-1 combines with J gene TRBJ2-5; D remains unclear. The CDR3 protein is CSAPMETQYF. CDR3 DNA sequence: TGCAGTGCTCCGATGGAGACCCAGTACTTC.